The clone carrying this TCR beta chain occurred many times. One entry per CDR3 protein results from TCRdb running MiXCR on the 5' RACE reads. The sample lists around 40,000 distinct CDR3 sequences; 11% were seen once. These data are taken from a study of early T cells in non-severe SARS-CoV-2 infection. The CDR3 runs to 12 residues. The trim removed 7 bases at V and 2 bases at J, leaving 4 bases unmatched. Germline V CDR1 and CDR2: SQVTM, ANQGSEA. Sequenced sample: whole blood. The J gene is TRBJ2-7, the V gene TRBV29-1; TRBD1 matches 8 bases. This receptor was identified in an adult who was a healthcare worker with PCR-confirmed SARS-CoV-2 infection or an uninfected control (not recorded which). The chain's CDR3 is CSGQDRAYEQYF. CDR3 nucleotide sequence: TGCAGCGGACAGGACAGGGCCTACGAGCAGTACTTC.